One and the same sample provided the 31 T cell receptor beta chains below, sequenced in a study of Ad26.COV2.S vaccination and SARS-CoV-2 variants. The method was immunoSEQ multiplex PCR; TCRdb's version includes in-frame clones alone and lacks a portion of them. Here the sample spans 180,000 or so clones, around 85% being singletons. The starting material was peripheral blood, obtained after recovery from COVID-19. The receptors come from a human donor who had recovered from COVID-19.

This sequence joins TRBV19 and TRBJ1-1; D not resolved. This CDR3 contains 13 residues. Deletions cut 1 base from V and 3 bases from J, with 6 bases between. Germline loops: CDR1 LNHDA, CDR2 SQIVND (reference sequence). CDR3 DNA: TGTGCCAGTAGTATAGCCCCCGACACTGAAGCTTTCTTT. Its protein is CASSIAPDTEAFF.

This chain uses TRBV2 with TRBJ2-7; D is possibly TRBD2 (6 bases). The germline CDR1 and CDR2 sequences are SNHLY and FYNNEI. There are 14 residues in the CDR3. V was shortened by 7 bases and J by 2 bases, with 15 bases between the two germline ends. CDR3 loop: CASMVEGQAYEQYF. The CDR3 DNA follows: TGTGCCAGCATGGTGGAGGGTCAGGCCTACGAGCAGTACTTC. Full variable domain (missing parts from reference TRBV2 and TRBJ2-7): EPEVTQTPSHQVTQMGQEVILRCVPISNHLYFYWYRQILGQKVEFLVSFYNNEISEKSEIFDDQFSVERPDGSNFTLKIRSTKLEDSAMYFCASMVEGQAYEQYFGPGTRLTVT.

CDR3 in amino acids: CASSPQGTPSRTEAFF. In DNA form, the CDR3 reads TGTGCCAGCTCACCACAGGGCACTCCCTCCCGGACTGAAGCTTTCTTT. This rearrangement joins TRBV18 to TRBJ1-1; D gene uncertain. The CDR3 runs to 16 residues. The germline gives CDR1 KGHSH, CDR2 LQKENI. V was trimmed by 1 base and J by 5 bases, leaving 17 bases between them.

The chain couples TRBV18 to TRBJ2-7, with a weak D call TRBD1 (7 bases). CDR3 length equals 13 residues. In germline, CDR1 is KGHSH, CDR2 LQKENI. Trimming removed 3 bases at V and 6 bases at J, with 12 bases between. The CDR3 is CASSPRQGGEQYF. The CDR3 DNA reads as TGTGCCAGCTCACCTAGACAGGGAGGCGAGCAGTACTTC.

The CDR3 is CASKGSGANVLTF. The CDR3 nucleotides are TGTGCCAGCAAGGGCTCTGGGGCCAACGTCCTGACTTTC. The chain uses TRBV6-5 and TRBJ2-6; D gene ambiguous. The CDR3 spans 13 residues. Trimming took off 7 bases at V and 0 bases at J, with 4 bases between the two ends. Germline CDR1 MNHEY, CDR2 SVGAGI.

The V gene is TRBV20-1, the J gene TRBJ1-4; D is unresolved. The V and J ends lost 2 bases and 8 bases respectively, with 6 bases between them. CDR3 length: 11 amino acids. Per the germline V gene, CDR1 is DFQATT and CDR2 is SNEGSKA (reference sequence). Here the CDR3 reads CSARKVEKLFF. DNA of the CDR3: TGCAGTGCTAGAAAGGTCGAAAAACTGTTTTTT.

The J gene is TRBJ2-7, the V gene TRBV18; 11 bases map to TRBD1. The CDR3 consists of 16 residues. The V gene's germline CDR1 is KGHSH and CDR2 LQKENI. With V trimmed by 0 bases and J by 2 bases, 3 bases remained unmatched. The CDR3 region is CASSPPGTGGAYEQYF. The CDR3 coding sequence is TGTGCCAGCTCACCACCGGGGACAGGGGGGGCCTACGAGCAGTACTTC.

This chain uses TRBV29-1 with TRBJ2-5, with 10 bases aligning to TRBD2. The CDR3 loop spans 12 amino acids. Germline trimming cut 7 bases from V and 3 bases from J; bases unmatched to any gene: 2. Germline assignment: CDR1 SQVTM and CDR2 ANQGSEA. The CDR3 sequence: CSALAGEETQYF. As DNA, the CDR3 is TGCAGCGCCCTAGCGGGAGAAGAGACCCAGTACTTC.

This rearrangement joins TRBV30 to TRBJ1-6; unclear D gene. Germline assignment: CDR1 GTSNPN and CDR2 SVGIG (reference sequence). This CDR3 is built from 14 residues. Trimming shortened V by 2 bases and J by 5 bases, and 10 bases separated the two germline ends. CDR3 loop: CAWSLGRNNSPLHF. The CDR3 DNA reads TGTGCCTGGAGTTTGGGGAGAAATAATTCACCCCTCCACTTT.

The chain's CDR3 is CASSIGDRGNSPLHF. The CDR3 coding sequence is TGTGCCAGTAGTATTGGGGACAGGGGTAATTCACCCCTCCACTTT. The gene calls are TRBV19 and TRBJ1-6; 10 bases fit TRBD1. The germline gives CDR1 LNHDA, CDR2 SQIVND (reference sequence). CDR3 length equals 15 residues. The ends lost 3 bases at V and 6 bases at J; junction bases unmatched: 2.

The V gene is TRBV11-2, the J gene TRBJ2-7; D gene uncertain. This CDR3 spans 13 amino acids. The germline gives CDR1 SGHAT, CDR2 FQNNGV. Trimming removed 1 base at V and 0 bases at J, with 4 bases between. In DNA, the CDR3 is TGTGCCAGCAGCTTAGCTGCCTCCTACGAGCAGTACTTC. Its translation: CASSLAASYEQYF.

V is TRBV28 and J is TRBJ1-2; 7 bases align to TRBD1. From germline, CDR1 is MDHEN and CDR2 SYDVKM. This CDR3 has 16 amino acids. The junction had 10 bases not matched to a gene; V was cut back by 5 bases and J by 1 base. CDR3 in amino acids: CASSAGRGQFNYGYTF. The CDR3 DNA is TGTGCCAGCAGTGCCGGCCGGGGACAGTTTAACTATGGCTACACCTTC.

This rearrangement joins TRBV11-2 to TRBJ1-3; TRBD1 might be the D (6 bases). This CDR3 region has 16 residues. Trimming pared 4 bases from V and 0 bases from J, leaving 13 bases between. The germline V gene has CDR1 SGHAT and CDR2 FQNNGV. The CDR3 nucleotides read TGTGCCAGCAGCTACCTGACAGGCAACTCTGGAAACACCATATATTTT. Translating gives CASSYLTGNSGNTIYF.

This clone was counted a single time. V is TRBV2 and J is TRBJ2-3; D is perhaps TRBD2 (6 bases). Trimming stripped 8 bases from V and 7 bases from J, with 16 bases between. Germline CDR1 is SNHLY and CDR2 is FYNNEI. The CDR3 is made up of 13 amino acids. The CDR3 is CASAEVEGNTQYF. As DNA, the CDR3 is TGTGCCAGCGCTGAGGTGGAGGGGAATACGCAGTATTTT.

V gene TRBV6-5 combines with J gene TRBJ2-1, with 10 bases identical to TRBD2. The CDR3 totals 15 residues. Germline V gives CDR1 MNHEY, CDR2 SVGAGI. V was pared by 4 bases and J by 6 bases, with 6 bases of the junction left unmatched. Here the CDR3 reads CASSLSGGAPNEQFF. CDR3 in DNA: TGTGCCAGCAGTTTAAGCGGGGGGGCCCCCAATGAGCAGTTCTTC.

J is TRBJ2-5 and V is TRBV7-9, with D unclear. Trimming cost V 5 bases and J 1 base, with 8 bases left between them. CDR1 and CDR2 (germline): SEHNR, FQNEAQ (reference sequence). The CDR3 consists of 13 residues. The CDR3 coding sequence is TGTGCCAGCAGCCAAAGGACCCAAGAGACCCAGTACTTC. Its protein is CASSQRTQETQYF.

The chain's CDR3 is CASSLRTDYEQYF. In DNA, the CDR3 is TGTGCCAGCAGTCTCCGGACAGACTACGAGCAGTACTTC. The chain links TRBV6-5 to TRBJ2-7, with D perhaps TRBD1 (6 bases). The length of the CDR3 is 13 residues. Trimming took off 5 bases at V and 3 bases at J, with 11 bases between the two ends. Germline loops: CDR1 MNHEY, CDR2 SVGAGI.

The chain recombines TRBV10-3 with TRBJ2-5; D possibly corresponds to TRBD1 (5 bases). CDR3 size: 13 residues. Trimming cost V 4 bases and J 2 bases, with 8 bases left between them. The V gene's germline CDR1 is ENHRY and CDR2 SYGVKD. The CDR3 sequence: CAISADIQETQYF. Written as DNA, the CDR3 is TGTGCCATCAGTGCGGACATACAAGAGACCCAGTACTTC.

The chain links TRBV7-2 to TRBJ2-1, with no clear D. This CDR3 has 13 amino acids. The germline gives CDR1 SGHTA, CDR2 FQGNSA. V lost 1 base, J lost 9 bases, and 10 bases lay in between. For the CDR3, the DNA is TGTGCCAGCAGCTTAGACCGGTCAGGTGAGCAGTTCTTC. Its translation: CASSLDRSGEQFF.

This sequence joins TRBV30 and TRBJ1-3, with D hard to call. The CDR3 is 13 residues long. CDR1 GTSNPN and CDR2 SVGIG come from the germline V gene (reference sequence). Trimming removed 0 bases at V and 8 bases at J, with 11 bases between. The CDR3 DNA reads TGTGCCTGGAGTGTGGTTGGTCAGGACACCATATATTTT. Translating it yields CAWSVVGQDTIYF.

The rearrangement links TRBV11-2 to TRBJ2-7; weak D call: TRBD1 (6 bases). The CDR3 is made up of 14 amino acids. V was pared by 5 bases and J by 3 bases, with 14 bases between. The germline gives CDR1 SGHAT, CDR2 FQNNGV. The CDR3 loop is CASSRRGRGYEQYF. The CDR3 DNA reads TGTGCCAGCAGCCGACGGGGCAGGGGCTACGAGCAGTACTTC.

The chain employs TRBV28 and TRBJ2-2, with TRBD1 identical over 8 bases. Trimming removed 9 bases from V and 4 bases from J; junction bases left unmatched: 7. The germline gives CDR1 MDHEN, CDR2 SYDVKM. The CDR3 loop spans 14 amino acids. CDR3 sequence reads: CASQGASGTGELFF. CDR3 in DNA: TGTGCCAGTCAGGGGGCTTCCGGCACCGGGGAGCTGTTTTTT.

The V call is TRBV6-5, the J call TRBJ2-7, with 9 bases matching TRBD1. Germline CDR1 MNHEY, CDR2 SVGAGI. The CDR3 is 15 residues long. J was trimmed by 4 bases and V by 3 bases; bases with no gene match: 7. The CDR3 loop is CASSYSTGGWYEQYF. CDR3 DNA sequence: TGTGCCAGCAGTTATTCAACAGGGGGCTGGTACGAGCAGTACTTC.

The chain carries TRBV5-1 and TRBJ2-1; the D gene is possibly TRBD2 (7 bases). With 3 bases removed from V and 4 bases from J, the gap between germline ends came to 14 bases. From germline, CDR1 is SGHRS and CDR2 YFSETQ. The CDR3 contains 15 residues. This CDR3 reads CASSYRDYAYNEQFF. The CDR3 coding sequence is TGCGCCAGCAGCTACAGGGACTACGCTTACAATGAGCAGTTCTTC.

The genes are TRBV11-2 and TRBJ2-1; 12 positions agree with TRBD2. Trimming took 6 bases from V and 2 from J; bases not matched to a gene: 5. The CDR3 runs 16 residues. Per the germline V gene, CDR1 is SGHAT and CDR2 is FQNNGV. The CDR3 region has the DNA TGTGCCAGCAGGCGACTAGCGGGGGTTACCTACAATGAGCAGTTCTTC. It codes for CASRRLAGVTYNEQFF.

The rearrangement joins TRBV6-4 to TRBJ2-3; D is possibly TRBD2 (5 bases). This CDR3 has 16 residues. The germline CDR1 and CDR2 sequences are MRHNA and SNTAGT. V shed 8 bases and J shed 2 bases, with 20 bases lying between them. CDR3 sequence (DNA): TGTGCCAGCTCATCCACACCGGGAACACACACAGATACGCAGTATTTT. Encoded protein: CASSSTPGTHTDTQYF.

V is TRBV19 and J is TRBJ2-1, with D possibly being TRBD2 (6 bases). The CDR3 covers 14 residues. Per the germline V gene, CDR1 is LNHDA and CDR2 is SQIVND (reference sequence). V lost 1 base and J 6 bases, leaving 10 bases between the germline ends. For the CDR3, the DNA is TGTGCCAGTAGTATAGGAGGCGGGGTCAATGAGCAGTTCTTC. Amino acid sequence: CASSIGGGVNEQFF.

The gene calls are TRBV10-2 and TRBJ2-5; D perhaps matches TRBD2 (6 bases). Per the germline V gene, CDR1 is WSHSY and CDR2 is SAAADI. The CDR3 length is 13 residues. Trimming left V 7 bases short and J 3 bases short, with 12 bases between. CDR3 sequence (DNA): TGCGCCAGCACTATACGCGGGAAAGAGACCCAGTACTTC. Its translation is CASTIRGKETQYF.

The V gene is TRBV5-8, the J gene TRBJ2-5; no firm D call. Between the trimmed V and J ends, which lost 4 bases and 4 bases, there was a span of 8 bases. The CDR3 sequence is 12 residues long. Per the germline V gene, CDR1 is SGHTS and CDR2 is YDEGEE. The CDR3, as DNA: TGTGCCAGCAGCCCTCCCCCAGAGACCCAGTACTTC. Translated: CASSPPPETQYF.

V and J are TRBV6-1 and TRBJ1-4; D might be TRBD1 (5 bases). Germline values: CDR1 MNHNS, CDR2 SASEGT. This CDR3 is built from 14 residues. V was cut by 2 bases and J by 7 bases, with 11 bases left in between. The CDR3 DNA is TGTGCCAGCAGTGAAAGGAGGGGAGCTGAAAAACTGTTTTTT. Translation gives CASSERRGAEKLFF.

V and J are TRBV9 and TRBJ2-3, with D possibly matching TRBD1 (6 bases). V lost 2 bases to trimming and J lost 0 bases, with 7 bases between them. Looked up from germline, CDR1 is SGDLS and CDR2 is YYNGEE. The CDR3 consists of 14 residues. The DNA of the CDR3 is TGTGCCAGCAGCGTCCAGGGGAGCACAGATACGCAGTATTTT. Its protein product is CASSVQGSTDTQYF.